This TCR beta chain was identified in a study of blood T cell repertoires in COVID-19. In the study overall: Sample material is recorded as cDNA or gDNA derived from T cells, B-cell-depleted T cells, or PBMCs.

Grouping used clinical history reported by participants in a survey and questionnaire. In the source study's methods: Quantification of nucleated cells was approximated via reference gene primer amplification. TCRdb's table, derived via immunoSEQ multiplex PCR, lists solely in-frame clones and lacks some. From that table come the V and J calls and clone size; the DNA was used to work out D and trimming. The sample records about 240,000 clones, roughly 90% being singletons. Between the trimmed V and J ends, which lost 5 bases and 4 bases, there was a span of 11 bases. The CDR3 runs 13 residues. Germline values: CDR1 SEHNR, CDR2 FQNEAQ (reference sequence).

The sequencing sample was made of PBMCs or T cells enriched from blood (not recorded which). This receptor was identified in a woman aged 25 to 39 with acute COVID-19. This rearrangement joins TRBV7-9 to TRBJ1-1; D unresolved. CDR3 nucleotide sequence: TGTGCCAGCAGCCTGAGGGAGATCACTGAAGCTTTCTTT. Its protein is CASSLREITEAFF.